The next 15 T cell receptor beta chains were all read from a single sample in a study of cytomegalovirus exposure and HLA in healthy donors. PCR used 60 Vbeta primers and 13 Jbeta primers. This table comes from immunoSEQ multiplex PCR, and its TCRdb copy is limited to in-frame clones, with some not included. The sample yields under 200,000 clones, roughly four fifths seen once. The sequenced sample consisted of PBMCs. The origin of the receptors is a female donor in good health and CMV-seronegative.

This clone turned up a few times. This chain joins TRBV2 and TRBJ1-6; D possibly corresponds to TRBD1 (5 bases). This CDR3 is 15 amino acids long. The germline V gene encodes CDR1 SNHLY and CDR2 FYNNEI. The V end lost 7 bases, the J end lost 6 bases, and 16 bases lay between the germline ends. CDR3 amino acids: CASIATAQINSPLHF. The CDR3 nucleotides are TGTGCCAGCATCGCGACAGCCCAAATTAATTCACCCCTCCACTTT.

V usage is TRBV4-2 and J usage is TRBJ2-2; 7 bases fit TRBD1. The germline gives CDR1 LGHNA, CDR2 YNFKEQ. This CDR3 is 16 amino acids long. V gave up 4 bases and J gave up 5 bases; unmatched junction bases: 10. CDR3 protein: CASSPRHRGETGELFF. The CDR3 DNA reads TGTGCCAGCAGCCCCCGGCACAGGGGAGAAACCGGGGAGCTGTTTTTT.

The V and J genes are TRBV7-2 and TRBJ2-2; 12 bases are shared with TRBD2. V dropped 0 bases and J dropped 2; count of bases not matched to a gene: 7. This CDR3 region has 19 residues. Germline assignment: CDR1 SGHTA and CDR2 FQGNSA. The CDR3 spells CASSLASMTSGGNTGELFF. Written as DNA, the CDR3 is TGTGCCAGCAGCTTAGCTTCGATGACTAGCGGGGGAAACACCGGGGAGCTGTTTTTT. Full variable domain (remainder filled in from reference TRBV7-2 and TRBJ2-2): GAGVSQSPSNKVTEKGKDVELRCDPISGHTALYWYRQSLGQGLEFLIYFQGNSAPDKSGLPSDRFSAERTGGSVSTLTIQRTQQEDSAVYLCASSLASMTSGGNTGELFFGEGSRLTVL.

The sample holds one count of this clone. CDR3 sequence reads: CASSSGLAGGTYEQYF. CDR3 DNA: TGTGCCAGCAGCTCAGGGTTAGCGGGAGGGACCTACGAGCAGTACTTC. This sequence joins TRBV7-8 and TRBJ2-7; TRBD2 aligns across 11 bases. Germline lookup yields CDR1 SGHVS and CDR2 FQNEAQ. V trimming: 4 bases; J trimming: 2 bases; junction bases outside the gene matches: 7. CDR3 length equals 16 residues.

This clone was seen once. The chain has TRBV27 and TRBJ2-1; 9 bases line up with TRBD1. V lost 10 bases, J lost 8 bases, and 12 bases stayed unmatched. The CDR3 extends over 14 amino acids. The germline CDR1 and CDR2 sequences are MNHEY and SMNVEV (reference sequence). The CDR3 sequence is CATYPGTGLHEQFF. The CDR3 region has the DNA TGTGCCACGTACCCCGGGACAGGGTTACATGAGCAGTTCTTC.

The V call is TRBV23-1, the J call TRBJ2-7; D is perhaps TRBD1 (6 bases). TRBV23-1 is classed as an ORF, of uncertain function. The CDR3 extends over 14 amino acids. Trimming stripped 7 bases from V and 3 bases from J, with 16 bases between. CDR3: CASTKDRLSYEQYF. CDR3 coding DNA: TGCGCCAGCACGAAAGACAGGCTGAGCTACGAGCAGTACTTC.

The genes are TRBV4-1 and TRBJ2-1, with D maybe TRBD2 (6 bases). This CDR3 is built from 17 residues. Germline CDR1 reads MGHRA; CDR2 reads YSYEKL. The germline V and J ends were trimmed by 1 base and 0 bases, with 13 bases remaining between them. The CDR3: CASSQASAGSSYNEQFF. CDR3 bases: TGCGCCAGCAGCCAAGCCTCGGCGGGGAGCTCCTACAATGAGCAGTTCTTC.

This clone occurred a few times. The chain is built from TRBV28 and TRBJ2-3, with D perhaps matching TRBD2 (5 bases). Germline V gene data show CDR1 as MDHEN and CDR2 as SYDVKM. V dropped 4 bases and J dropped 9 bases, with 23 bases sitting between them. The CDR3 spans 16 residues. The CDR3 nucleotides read TGTGCCAGCAGTTCCGCCACCCGGAGCGGCCCGGGCACGCAGTATTTT. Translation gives CASSSATRSGPGTQYF.

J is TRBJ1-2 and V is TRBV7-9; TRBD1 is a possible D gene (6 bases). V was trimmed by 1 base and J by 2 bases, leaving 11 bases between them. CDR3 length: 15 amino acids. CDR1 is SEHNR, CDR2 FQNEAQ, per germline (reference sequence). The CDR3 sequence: CASSLGSGDNYGYTF. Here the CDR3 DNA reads TGTGCCAGCAGCTTAGGGTCAGGGGACAACTATGGCTACACCTTC.

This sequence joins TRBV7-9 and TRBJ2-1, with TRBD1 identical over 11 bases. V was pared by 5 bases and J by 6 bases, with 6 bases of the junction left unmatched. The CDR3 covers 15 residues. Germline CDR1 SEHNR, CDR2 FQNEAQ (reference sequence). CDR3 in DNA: TGTGCCAGCAGCCCCGCGGGGACAGGGGGCAATGAGCAGTTCTTC. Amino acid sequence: CASSPAGTGGNEQFF.

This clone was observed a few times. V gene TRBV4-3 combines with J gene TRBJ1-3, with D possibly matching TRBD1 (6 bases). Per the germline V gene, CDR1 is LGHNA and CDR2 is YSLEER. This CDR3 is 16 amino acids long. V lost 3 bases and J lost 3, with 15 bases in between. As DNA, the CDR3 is TGCGCCAGCAGCCAGAGTACAGGGAGAGGTGGAAACACCATATATTTT. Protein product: CASSQSTGRGGNTIYF.

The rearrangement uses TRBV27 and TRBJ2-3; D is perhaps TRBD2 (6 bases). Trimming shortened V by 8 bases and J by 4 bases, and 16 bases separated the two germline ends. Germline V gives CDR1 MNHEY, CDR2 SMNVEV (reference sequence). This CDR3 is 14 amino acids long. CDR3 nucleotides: TGTGCCAGCCGCCGCCTAAAGCGGGCAGATACGCAGTATTTT. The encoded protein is CASRRLKRADTQYF.

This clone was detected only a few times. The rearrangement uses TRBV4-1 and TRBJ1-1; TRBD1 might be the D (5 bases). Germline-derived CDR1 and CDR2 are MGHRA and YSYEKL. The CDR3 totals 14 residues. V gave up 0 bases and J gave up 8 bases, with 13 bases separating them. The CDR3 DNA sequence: TGCGCCAGCAGCCAAGATGGGGCAGGAATAGAAGCTTTCTTT. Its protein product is CASSQDGAGIEAFF.

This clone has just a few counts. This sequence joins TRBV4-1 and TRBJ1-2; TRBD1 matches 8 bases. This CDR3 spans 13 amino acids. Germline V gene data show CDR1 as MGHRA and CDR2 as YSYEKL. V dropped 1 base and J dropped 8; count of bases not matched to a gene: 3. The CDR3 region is CASSQVGTGGYTF. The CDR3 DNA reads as TGCGCCAGCAGCCAAGTAGGGACAGGAGGCTACACCTTC.

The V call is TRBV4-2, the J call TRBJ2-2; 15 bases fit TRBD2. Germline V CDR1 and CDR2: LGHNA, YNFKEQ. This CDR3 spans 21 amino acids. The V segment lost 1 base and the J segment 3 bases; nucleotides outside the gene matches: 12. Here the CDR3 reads CASSQVPPGLAGGFDTGELFF. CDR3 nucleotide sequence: TGTGCCAGCAGCCAAGTTCCTCCGGGACTAGCGGGGGGTTTCGACACCGGGGAGCTGTTTTTT.